This is a list of T cell receptor beta chains from one sample in a study of cytomegalovirus exposure and HLA in healthy donors. Libraries were prepared by immunoSEQ multiplex PCR; TCRdb keeps only in-frame clonotypes and omits some of them. The sample has some 140,000 clones; about 82% are singletons. Sequenced sample: PBMCs. Receptors were obtained from a human donor in good health. CDR3s include the opening cysteine and the closing phenylalanine or tryptophan. Fields, in order: D gene, CDR3 length, V gene, J gene, clone size, CDR3 DNA, CDR3 protein. A D gene is named only where the DNA matches it firmly. The size field is filled for only some rows; it gives once, few, many or a size class.

.	14	TRBV7-2	TRBJ1-5	.	TGTGCCAGCAGCTCGGACATCAGCAATCAGCCCCAGCATTTT	CASSSDISNQPQHF
TRBD1	16	TRBV5-4	TRBJ1-2	once	TGTGCCAGCAGCGTCCCTCCCGGACAGGGGGCCGGGGGCTACACCTTC	CASSVPPGQGAGGYTF
.	15	TRBV2	TRBJ1-5	.	TGTGCCAGCAGCGACCAGGGATTGTTCAATCAGCCCCAGCATTTT	CASSDQGLFNQPQHF
TRBD2	19	TRBV15	TRBJ2-1	.	TGTGCCACCAGCAGAGAATCTTTGGGACTAGCGGGAGGGAACAATGAGCAGTTCTTC	CATSRESLGLAGGNNEQFF
.	17	TRBV30	TRBJ1-3	.	TGTGCCTGGAGAGGCAGGGGTAGTGGTCGGGGTGGAAACACCATATATTTT	CAWRGRGSGRGGNTIYF
TRBD2	15	TRBV6-5	TRBJ2-3	.	TGTGCCAGCAGTCCTTTTAGCGGGAGTACAGATACGCAGTATTTT	CASSPFSGSTDTQYF
TRBD2	15	TRBV10-3	TRBJ2-7	.	TGTGCGGCGGGGCAAGGACTAGCGGGGGAGTACGAGCAGTACTTC	CAAGQGLAGEYEQYF
TRBD2	14	TRBV9	TRBJ2-5	.	TGTGCCAGCGGAAGCGGGGGGAGTCCAGAGACCCAGTACTTC	CASGSGGSPETQYF
.	15	TRBV5-1	TRBJ1-1	.	TGCGCCAGCAGCTTAGCGGCAGCCCTAGGTACTGAAGCTTTCTTT	CASSLAAALGTEAFF
.	15	TRBV19	TRBJ1-4	.	TGTGCCAGTAAGGGGAAGCCTTCAACTAATGAAAAACTGTTTTTT	CASKGKPSTNEKLFF
.	16	TRBV27	TRBJ1-5	.	TGTGCCAGCAGTCCGCCTGGTGGAGGAGGCAATCAGCCCCAGCATTTT	CASSPPGGGGNQPQHF
TRBD2	15	TRBV7-3	TRBJ2-1	.	TGTGCCAGCAGCAGGACTAGCAGCTCCTACAATGAGCAGTTCTTC	CASSRTSSSYNEQFF
.	14	TRBV9	TRBJ1-5	.	TGTGCCAGCAGCGCGGGGGGGGCACGGCAGCCCCAGCATTTT	CASSAGGARQPQHF
.	12	TRBV10-3	TRBJ2-7	.	TGTGCCATCAGTGCCGGGGTTTACGAGCAGTACTTC	CAISAGVYEQYF
TRBD1	15	TRBV29-1	TRBJ2-7	.	TGCAGCGTTGAAGGAAAGGGGACAGGGACCTACGAGCAGTACTTC	CSVEGKGTGTYEQYF
TRBD2	14	TRBV10-3	TRBJ2-2	.	TGTGCCTCCTCCCGGGGGGAGAGAACCGGGGAGCTGTTTTTT	CASSRGERTGELFF
.	17	TRBV9	TRBJ1-4	.	TGTGCCAGCAGCGTAGAAGGGGGGGAAACCCCTAATGAAAAACTGTTTTTT	CASSVEGGETPNEKLFF
TRBD2	19	TRBV2	TRBJ2-1	.	TGTGCCAGCTCCCTAATAGCGGGAGGTCCCGGGGAGGCCTACAATGAGCAGTTCTTC	CASSLIAGGPGEAYNEQFF
TRBD1	15	TRBV5-8	TRBJ2-3	.	TGTGCCAGCTACCGGGACAGGGGGTTTCTGGATACGCAGTATTTT	CASYRDRGFLDTQYF
TRBD2	15	TRBV5-6	TRBJ2-1	.	TGTGCCAGCAGCCGCACTAGCGGGAGTTACAATGAGCAGTTCTTC	CASSRTSGSYNEQFF
TRBD1	16	TRBV5-1	TRBJ2-7	.	TGCGCCAGCAGCCTGGCGTCCGACAGGGGCACTTACGAGCAGTACTTC	CASSLASDRGTYEQYF
.	14	TRBV18	TRBJ1-1	.	TGTGCCAGCTCGCGACAGGCTGGAAACACTGAAGCTTTCTTT	CASSRQAGNTEAFF
.	17	TRBV7-6	TRBJ2-3	.	TGTGCCAGCAGCTTAGCCCCGTCCGCGGGCCGCACAGATACGCAGTATTTT	CASSLAPSAGRTDTQYF
.	14	TRBV4-1	TRBJ2-7	.	TGCGCCAGCAGCCAAACTAGGTCGGAATACGAGCAGTACTTC	CASSQTRSEYEQYF
TRBD2	13	TRBV5-1	TRBJ2-7	.	TGCGCCAGCAGCTTAGGGACTAGTAACGAGCAGTACTTC	CASSLGTSNEQYF
.	16	TRBV7-2	TRBJ1-1	.	TGTGCCAGCAGCTTAGGGGGGCCACTCTTGAACACTGAAGCTTTCTTT	CASSLGGPLLNTEAFF
.	15	TRBV5-1	TRBJ2-7	few	TGCGCCAGCAGCCCCGGATGGAGGGGACTCTACGAGCAGTACTTC	CASSPGWRGLYEQYF
.	14	TRBV10-1	TRBJ2-1	.	TGCGCCAGCAGTACCGGGGTAGCCTACAATGAGCAGTTCTTC	CASSTGVAYNEQFF
.	16	TRBV7-9	TRBJ1-2	.	TGTGCCAGCAGCTCAGATTCCAGGGGCGCGGCGGATGGCTACACCTTC	CASSSDSRGAADGYTF
TRBD1	16	TRBV7-2	TRBJ1-2	.	TGTGCCAGCAGCTTTCTTCCGGGACAGGGGGTAGTTGGCTACACCTTC	CASSFLPGQGVVGYTF
.	13	TRBV10-3	TRBJ2-1	.	TGTGCCATCAGTGAGGGGCTTACCAATGAGCAGTTCTTC	CAISEGLTNEQFF
TRBD2	12	TRBV2	TRBJ2-2	.	TGTGCCAGCAGGACTAGCGGGGTCGAGCTGTTTTTT	CASRTSGVELFF
.	16	TRBV5-8	TRBJ2-1	.	TGTGCCAGCAGCTTCTCTTTCCGGAGGGCTTTCAATGAGCAGTTCTTC	CASSFSFRRAFNEQFF
.	13	TRBV18	TRBJ1-1	.	TGTGCCAGCTCACCGGGCCAGAACACTGAAGCTTTCTTT	CASSPGQNTEAFF
TRBD1	16	TRBV2	TRBJ1-2	.	TGTGCCAGCAGCCGGGACAGGGGGCGAAGTAACTATGGCTACACCTTC	CASSRDRGRSNYGYTF
.	11	TRBV20-1	TRBJ2-5	.	TGCAGTGCTAGGCGGGCAGAGACCCAGTACTTC	CSARRAETQYF
.	14	TRBV27	TRBJ1-5	.	TGTGCCAGCAGCCGATGGGGGGGCAATCAGCCCCAGCATTTT	CASSRWGGNQPQHF
.	14	TRBV7-3	TRBJ1-1	.	TGTGCCAGCAGCATGGCGGGGTCGAGGGCTGAAGCTTTCTTT	CASSMAGSRAEAFF
.	15	TRBV5-1	TRBJ1-1	.	TGCGCCAGCAGCCCCCTCGAAGGGAGGAACACTGAAGCTTTCTTT	CASSPLEGRNTEAFF
.	16	TRBV6-6	TRBJ2-7	.	TGTGCCAGCAGTTCTAGAAGCTCCGGGACTCCCTACGAGCAGTACTTC	CASSSRSSGTPYEQYF
.	14	TRBV13	TRBJ2-3	.	TGTGCCAGCAGCTTAGTTGGGGCTGCAGATACGCAGTATTTT	CASSLVGAADTQYF
.	18	TRBV19	TRBJ1-5	.	TGTGCCAGTAGTATAGATCCTAAGGCAGGGAAAGGGGGTCAGCCCCAGCATTTT	CASSIDPKAGKGGQPQHF